This T cell receptor (beta chain) was recovered during a study of blood T cell repertoires in COVID-19. Study information: Spain, Italy and the United States supplied samples that represented acute and convalescent COVID-19. The analysed material was cDNA or gDNA that came from T cells, B-cell-depleted T cells, or PBMCs.

Per the study methods: Amplified reference gene primers provided the basis for estimating nucleated cell counts. Sequencing used immunoSEQ multiplex PCR; TCRdb keeps in-frame clones, though not all of them. The DNA was the basis for D and trimming; V, J and clone size are from that table. The table lists 95,000 to 100,000 clones, 85% of them singletons. Trimming removed 0 bases at V and 4 bases at J, with 3 bases between. Germline CDR1 is LGHDT and CDR2 is YNNKEL (reference sequence). The CDR3 covers 12 residues. Sequences were obtained from peripheral blood. This clonotype originated in a woman aged 70 to 79 with active or convalescent COVID-19. The chain uses TRBV3-1 (or the pseudogene TRBV3-2) and TRBJ1-2; the D is unclear. DNA for the CDR3: TGTGCCAGCAGCCAAGATCTCTATGGCTACACCTTC. Residues: CASSQDLYGYTF.